This T cell receptor (beta chain) was retrieved from a study of blood T cells in healthy people across ages. The authors ran a second PCR of roughly 7 to 11 cycles using a sample-barcoded 5' primer and a J-beta primer mix. TCRdb independently ran MiXCR on the 5' RACE reads; one entry per CDR3 protein. Of almost 800,000 distinct CDR3 sequences listed, roughly 64% are singletons. The CDR3 sequence is 13 residues long. CDR1 and CDR2 (germline): MGHDK, SYGVNS. This clonotype originated in a man younger than 40 in good health. Material for sequencing was blood. V is TRBV25-1 and J is TRBJ2-4, with 8 nucleotides matching TRBD1. Judging by the DNA end, TRBJ2-7 fits better; the J call may be wrong. DNA for the CDR3: TGTGCCAGCAGCAGGACAGGGATCAACGAGCAGTACTTC. Translated, it gives CASSRTGINEQYF.